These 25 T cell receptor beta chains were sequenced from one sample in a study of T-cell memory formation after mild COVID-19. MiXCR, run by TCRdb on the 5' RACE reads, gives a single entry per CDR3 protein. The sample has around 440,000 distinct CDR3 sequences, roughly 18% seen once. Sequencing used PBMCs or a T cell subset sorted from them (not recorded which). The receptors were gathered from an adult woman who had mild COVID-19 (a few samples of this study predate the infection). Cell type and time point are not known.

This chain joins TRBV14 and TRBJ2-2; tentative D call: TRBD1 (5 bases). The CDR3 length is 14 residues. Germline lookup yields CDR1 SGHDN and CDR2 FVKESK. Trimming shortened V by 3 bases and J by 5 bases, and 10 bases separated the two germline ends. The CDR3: CASSHRVLTGELFF. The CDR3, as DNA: TGTGCCAGCAGCCACAGGGTTTTGACCGGGGAGCTGTTTTTT.

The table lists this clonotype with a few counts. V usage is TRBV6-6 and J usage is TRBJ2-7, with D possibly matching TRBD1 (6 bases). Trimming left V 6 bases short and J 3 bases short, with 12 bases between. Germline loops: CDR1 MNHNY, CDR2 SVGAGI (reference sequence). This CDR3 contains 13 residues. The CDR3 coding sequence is TGTGCCAGCAGGTACGGACAGCTCTACGAGCAGTACTTC. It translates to CASRYGQLYEQYF.

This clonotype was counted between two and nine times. CDR3 bases: TGTGCCAGCAGCCAGACCCAGGGATCTGGCAGCAATCAGCCCCAGCATTTT. Amino acids: CASSQTQGSGSNQPQHF. The gene calls are TRBV3-1 and TRBJ1-5; possibly TRBD1 for D (5 bases). Trimming took 3 bases from V and 1 from J, leaving 16 bases between them. Germline CDR1 is LGHDT and CDR2 is YNNKEL (reference sequence). There are 17 residues in the CDR3. The full variable domain, in which reference TRBV3-1 and TRBJ1-5 provide the parts outside the CDR3, is DTAVSQTPKYLVTQMGNDKSIKCEQNLGHDTMYWYKQDSKKFLKIMFSYNNKELIINETVPNRFSPKSPDKAHLNLHINSLELGDSAVYFCASSQTQGSGSNQPQHFGDGTRLSIL.

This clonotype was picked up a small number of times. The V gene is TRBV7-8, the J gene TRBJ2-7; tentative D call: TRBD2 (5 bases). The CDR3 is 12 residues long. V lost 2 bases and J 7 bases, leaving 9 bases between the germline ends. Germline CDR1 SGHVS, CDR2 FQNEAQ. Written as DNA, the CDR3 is TGTGCCAGCAGCTTATACGGGAATGAGCAGTACTTC. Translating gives CASSLYGNEQYF.

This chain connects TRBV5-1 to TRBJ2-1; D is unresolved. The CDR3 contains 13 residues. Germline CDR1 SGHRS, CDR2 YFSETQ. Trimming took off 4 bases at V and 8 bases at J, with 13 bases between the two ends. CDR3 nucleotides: TGCGCCAGCAGCGTCGGGCGCGGCGATGAGCAGTTCTTC. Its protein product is CASSVGRGDEQFF.

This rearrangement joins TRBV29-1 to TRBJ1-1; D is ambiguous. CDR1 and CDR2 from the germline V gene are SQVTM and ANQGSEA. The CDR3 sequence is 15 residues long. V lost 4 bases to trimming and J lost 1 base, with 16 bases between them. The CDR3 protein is CSVAPLHARNTEAFF. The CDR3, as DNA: TGCAGCGTTGCCCCCCTCCACGCACGGAACACTGAAGCTTTCTTT.

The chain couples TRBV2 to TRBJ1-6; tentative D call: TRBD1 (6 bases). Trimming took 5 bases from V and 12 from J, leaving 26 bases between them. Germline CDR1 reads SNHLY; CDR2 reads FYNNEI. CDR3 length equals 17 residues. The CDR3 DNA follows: TGTGCCAGCAGTCCCGGAGGGTGGGGGACACCAGGAAGACCCCTCCACTTT. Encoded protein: CASSPGGWGTPGRPLHF.

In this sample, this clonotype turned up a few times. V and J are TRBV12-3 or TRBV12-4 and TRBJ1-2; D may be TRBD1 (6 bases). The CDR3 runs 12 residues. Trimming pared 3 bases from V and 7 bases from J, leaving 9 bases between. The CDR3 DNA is TGTGCCAGCAGTTTGCCAGGGGTTGGCTACACCTTC. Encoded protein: CASSLPGVGYTF.

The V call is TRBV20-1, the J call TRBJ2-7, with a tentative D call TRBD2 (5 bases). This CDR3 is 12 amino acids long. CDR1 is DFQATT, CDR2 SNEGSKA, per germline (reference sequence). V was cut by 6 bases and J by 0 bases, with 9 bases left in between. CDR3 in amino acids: CSALARSYEQYF. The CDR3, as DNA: TGCAGTGCCCTAGCCCGCTCCTACGAGCAGTACTTC.

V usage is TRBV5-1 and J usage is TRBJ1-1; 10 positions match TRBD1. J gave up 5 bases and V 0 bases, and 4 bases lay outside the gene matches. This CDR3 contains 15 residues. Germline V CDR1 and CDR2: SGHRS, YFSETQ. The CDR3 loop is CASSLGDRGGTEAFF. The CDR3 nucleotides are TGCGCCAGCAGCTTGGGGGACAGGGGAGGGACTGAAGCTTTCTTT.

CDR3 loop: CASSPEGTGGTQYF. The CDR3 coding sequence is TGTGCCAGCAGCCCGGAAGGGACAGGTGGGACCCAGTACTTC. The chain couples TRBV3-1 to TRBJ2-5; 8 nucleotides align to TRBD1. Germline loops: CDR1 LGHDT, CDR2 YNNKEL (reference sequence). The CDR3 contains 14 residues. Trimming at V came to 4 bases and at J to 7 bases, leaving 8 bases not matched to a gene.

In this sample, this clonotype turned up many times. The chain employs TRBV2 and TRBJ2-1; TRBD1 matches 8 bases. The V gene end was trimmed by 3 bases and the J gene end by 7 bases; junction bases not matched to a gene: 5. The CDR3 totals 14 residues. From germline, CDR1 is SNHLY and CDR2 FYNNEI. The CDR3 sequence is CASSEDRVRNEQFF. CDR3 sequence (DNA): TGTGCCAGCAGTGAGGACAGGGTGAGGAATGAGCAGTTCTTC.

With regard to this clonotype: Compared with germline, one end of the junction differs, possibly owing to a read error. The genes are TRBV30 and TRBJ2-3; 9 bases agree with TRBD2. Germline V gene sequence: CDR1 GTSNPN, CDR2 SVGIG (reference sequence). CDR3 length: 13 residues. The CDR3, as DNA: TGTGCCTGGAACCGTCAACCGGGACTAGCAGAAATTTTT. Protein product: CAWNRQPGLAEIF.

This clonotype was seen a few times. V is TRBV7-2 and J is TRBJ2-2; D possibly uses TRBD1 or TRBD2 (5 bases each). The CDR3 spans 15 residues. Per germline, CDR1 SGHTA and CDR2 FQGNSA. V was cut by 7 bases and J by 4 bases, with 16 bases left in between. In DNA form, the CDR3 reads TGTGCCAGCACCCGACCCAGGGCGGGCACCGGGGAGCTGTTTTTT. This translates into CASTRPRAGTGELFF.

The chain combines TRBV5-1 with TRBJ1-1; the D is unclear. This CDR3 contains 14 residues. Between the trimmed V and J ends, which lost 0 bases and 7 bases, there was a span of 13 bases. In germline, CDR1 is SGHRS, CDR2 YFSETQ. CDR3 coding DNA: TGCGCCAGCAGCTTGGGGCCCACGATCGGTGAAGCTTTCTTT. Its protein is CASSLGPTIGEAFF. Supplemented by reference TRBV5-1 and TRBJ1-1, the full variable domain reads KAGVTQTPRYLIKTRGQQVTLSCSPISGHRSVSWYQQTPGQGLQFLFEYFSETQRNKGNFPGRFSGRQFSNSRSEMNVSTLELGDSALYLCASSLGPTIGEAFFGQGTRLTVV.

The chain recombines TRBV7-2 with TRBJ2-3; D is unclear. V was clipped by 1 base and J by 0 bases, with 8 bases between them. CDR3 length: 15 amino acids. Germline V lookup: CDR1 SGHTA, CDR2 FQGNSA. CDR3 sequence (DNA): TGTGCCAGCAGCTTAGTTGGCGCGAGCACAGATACGCAGTATTTT. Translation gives CASSLVGASTDTQYF.

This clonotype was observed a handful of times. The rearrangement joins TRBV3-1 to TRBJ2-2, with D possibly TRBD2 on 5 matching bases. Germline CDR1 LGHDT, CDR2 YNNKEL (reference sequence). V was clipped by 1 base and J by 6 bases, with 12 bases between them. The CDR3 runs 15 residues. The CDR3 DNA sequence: TGTGCCAGCAGCCAAGCCCCTAGCATCGCCGGGGAGCTGTTTTTT. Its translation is CASSQAPSIAGELFF.

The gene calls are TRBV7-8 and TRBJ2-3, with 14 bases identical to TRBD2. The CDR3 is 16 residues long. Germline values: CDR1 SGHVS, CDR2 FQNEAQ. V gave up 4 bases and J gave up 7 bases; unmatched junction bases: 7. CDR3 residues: CASSSGLAGGTHTQYF. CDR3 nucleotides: TGTGCCAGCAGCTCCGGACTAGCGGGAGGCACGCATACGCAGTATTTT.

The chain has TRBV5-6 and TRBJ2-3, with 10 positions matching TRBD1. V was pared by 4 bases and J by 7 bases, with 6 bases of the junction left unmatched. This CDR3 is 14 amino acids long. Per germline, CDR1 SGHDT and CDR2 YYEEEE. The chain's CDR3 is CASSRDRGLNTQYF. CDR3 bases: TGTGCCAGCAGCCGAGACAGGGGGCTAAATACGCAGTATTTT.

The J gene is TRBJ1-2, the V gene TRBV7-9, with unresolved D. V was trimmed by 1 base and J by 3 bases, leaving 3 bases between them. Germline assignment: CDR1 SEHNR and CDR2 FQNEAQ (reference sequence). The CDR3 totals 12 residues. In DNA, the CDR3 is TGTGCCAGCAGCTTAGACTACTATGGCTACACCTTC. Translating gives CASSLDYYGYTF.

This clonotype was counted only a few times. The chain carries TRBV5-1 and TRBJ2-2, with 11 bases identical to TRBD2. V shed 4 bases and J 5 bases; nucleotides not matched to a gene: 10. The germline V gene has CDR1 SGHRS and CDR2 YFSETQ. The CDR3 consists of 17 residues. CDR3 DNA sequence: TGCGCCAGCAGCATAACTAGCGGGAGTCTTCTGACCGGGGAGCTGTTTTTT. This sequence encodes CASSITSGSLLTGELFF.

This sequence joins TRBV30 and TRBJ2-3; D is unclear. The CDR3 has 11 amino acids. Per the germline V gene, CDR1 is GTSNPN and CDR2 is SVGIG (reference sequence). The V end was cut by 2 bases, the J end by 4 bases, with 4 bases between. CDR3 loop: CAWSFPDTQYF. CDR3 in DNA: TGTGCCTGGAGTTTCCCAGATACGCAGTATTTT.

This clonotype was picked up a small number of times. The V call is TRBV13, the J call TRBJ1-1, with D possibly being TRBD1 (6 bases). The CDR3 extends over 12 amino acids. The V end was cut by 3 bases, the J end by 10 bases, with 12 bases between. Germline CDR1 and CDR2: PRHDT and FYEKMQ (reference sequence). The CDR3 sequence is CASSFIGQRAFF. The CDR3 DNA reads TGTGCCAGCAGCTTCATTGGACAGAGAGCTTTCTTT. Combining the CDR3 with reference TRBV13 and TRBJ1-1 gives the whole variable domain AAGVIQSPRHLIKEKRETATLKCYPIPRHDTVYWYQQGPGQDPQFLISFYEKMQSDKGSIPDRFSAQQFSDYHSELNMSSLELGDSALYFCASSFIGQRAFFGQGTRLTVV.

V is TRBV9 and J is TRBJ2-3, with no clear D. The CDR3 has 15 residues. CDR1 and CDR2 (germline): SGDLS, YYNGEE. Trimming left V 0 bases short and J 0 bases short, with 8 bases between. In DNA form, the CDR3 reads TGTGCCAGCAGCGTAGCCGGAACTAGCACAGATACGCAGTATTTT. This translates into CASSVAGTSTDTQYF.

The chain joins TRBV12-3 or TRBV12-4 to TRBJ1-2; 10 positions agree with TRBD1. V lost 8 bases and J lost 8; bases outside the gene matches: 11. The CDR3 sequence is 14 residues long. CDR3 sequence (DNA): TGTGCCAGCGGCTATTTGACAGGGGGCGTAGGCTACACCTTC. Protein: CASGYLTGGVGYTF.